This T cell receptor (beta chain) is drawn from a study of T cell clonotyping in hematopoietic cell transplantation. Study-level points and caveats: Higher Inverse Simpson Index values in graft donor and pretransplant recipient predicted broader posttransplant TCR diversity. Without cell sorting, CD4 versus CD8 contributions remain unresolved. At the given depth, recipient repertoires were over 95% de novo clonotypes. After transplant, recipient diversity fell while pathologically expanded clonotypes grew through day 180.

The data were produced by immunoSEQ multiplex PCR, yet TCRdb's version contains in-frame clones alone and is incomplete. This table holds about 14,000 clones, less than 70% found once. V gave up 3 bases and J gave up 4 bases; unmatched junction bases: 3. The germline V gene encodes CDR1 SNHLY and CDR2 FYNNEI. The CDR3 covers 14 residues. In its sample, this clone was seen once. Its antigen is not identified. Sequencing was performed on PBMCs. This TCR came from a human donor who either received an allogeneic hematopoietic cell transplant for a myeloid malignancy or was a related donor (not recorded which). Some clones in this sample may be carry-over from other donors' samples. This rearrangement joins TRBV2 to TRBJ1-5; 7 bases agree with TRBD1. The CDR3 sequence: CASSDRQGNQPQHF. As DNA, the CDR3 is TGTGCCAGCAGTGACCGACAGGGAAATCAGCCCCAGCATTTT.